This record concerns one T cell receptor (beta chain) sequence. The time point here: pretreatment peripheral blood. The data were produced by immunoSEQ multiplex PCR, yet TCRdb's version contains in-frame clones alone and is incomplete. The sample records 50,000 or so clones, about 81% being singletons. The sample belongs to a study of PD-L1 blockade in urothelial cancer. Study at large: Starting around 2014, patients were given atezolizumab (1,200 mg intravenously every 3 weeks). The patients had undergone anywhere from 0 to 3 prior chemotherapy regimens. Bladder-origin urothelial cancer in males described most of the 29 patients.

Germline values: CDR1 SEHNR, CDR2 FQNEAQ (reference sequence). The junction had 12 bases not matched to a gene; V was cut back by 5 bases and J by 0 bases. This CDR3 is 18 amino acids long. This chain joins TRBV7-9 and TRBJ2-3; TRBD2 agrees at 9 bases. This material consisted of PBMCs, taken around atezolizumab (anti-PD-L1) treatment. The sequence was obtained from a man between 65 and 85 years old with urothelial cancer. The CDR3 DNA reads as TGTGCCAGCAGCCCTGGGAGTAGCGGGAGAACTAGCACAGATACGCAGTATTTT. It translates to CASSPGSSGRTSTDTQYF.